Listed below are T cell receptor beta chains from one sample, sequenced in a study of blood T cell repertoires in COVID-19. Generated by immunoSEQ multiplex PCR, the TCRdb table keeps only in-frame clones and is missing some. The profile shows 120,000 to 150,000 clones, about 87% of them singletons. Sequenced input: peripheral blood. Source of these receptors: a man aged 45 to 65 who had recovered from COVID-19. The CDR3 runs from the conserved cysteine through the conserved F or W. Fields, in order: V gene, D gene, clone size, J gene, CDR3 DNA, CDR3 protein. D genes are given only for firm matches. A clone size is listed for some rows: how often the clone was seen (once, few, many), or a class if it is expanded.

TRBV6-4,NA,NA,TRBJ1-4,TGTGCCAGCAGTGAGTCGGCAGGGACTAATGAAAAACTGTTTTTT,CASSESAGTNEKLFF
TRBV19,NA,NA,TRBJ1-5,TGTGCCAGTAGTTTCGGGGTGAACAATCAGCCCCAGCATTTT,CASSFGVNNQPQHF
TRBV19,TRBD1,NA,TRBJ1-1,TGTGCCAGTAACAGGGGAGTGAACACTGAAGCTTTCTTT,CASNRGVNTEAFF
TRBV6-2/TRBV6-3,NA,NA,TRBJ1-5,TGTGCCAGCAGTCGACAGGCGTACAATCAGCCCCAGCATTTT,CASSRQAYNQPQHF
TRBV18,NA,NA,TRBJ2-5,TGTGCCAGCTCACCTACAGGGCAGGAGACCCAGTACTTC,CASSPTGQETQYF
TRBV18,TRBD1,few,TRBJ1-3,TGTGCCAGCTCACCACGGCAGACAGGGAGCTCTGGAAACACCATATATTTT,CASSPRQTGSSGNTIYF
TRBV19,NA,NA,TRBJ1-1,TGTGCCAGTAGTACGGGTCTGAACACTGAAGCTTTCTTT,CASSTGLNTEAFF
TRBV30,TRBD2,NA,TRBJ2-4,TGTGCCTGGAGTGTAGCGGGAGCAGGGCGGAGGAACATTCAGTACTTC,CAWSVAGAGRRNIQYF
TRBV7-9,NA,NA,TRBJ2-5,TGTGCCAGCAGCTTAGGGGGGCCAGAGACCCAGTACTTC,CASSLGGPETQYF
TRBV19,TRBD1,NA,TRBJ2-7,TGTGCCAGTAGCGCTGGACAGGGGGCCGAGCAGTACTTC,CASSAGQGAEQYF
TRBV9,NA,few,TRBJ1-6,TGTGCCAGCTCGGGGGGGTATAATTCACCCCTCCACTTT,CASSGGYNSPLHF
TRBV9,TRBD2,NA,TRBJ2-3,TGTGCCAGCAGCCCTCACTCCGGGACTAGCACCACAGATACGCAGTATTTT,CASSPHSGTSTTDTQYF
TRBV7-2,TRBD1,NA,TRBJ1-1,TGTGCCAGCAGCTTAGCATTTGGAGACAGGGGGCTTGTTACTGAAGCTTTCTTT,CASSLAFGDRGLVTEAFF
TRBV12-3/TRBV12-4,TRBD1,once,TRBJ2-7,TGTGCCAGCACCTCGGACAGGGGCTACGAGCAGTACTTC,CASTSDRGYEQYF
TRBV7-2,NA,NA,TRBJ1-3,TGTGCCAGCAGCTTAGCGCCCCAATCTGCGGGGACCATATATTTT,CASSLAPQSAGTIYF
TRBV5-1,TRBD1,NA,TRBJ1-4,TGCGCCAGCGCCCGGGGGACAGTTAATGAAAAACTGTTTTTT,CASARGTVNEKLFF
TRBV7-9,TRBD2,NA,TRBJ2-2,TGTGCCAGCAGCCTGAAGAGGGTTAGCCTAGCGGACTCCAGCGGGGAGCTGTTTTTT,CASSLKRVSLADSSGELFF
TRBV3-1/TRBV3-2,NA,NA,TRBJ2-7,TGTGCCAGCAGAGGAGGTTCCCTCGAGCAGTACTTC,CASRGGSLEQYF
TRBV30,NA,NA,TRBJ2-3,TGTGCCTGGCGGGGAAGCACAGATACGCAGTATTTT,CAWRGSTDTQYF
TRBV10-3,TRBD1,NA,TRBJ2-3,TGTGCCATCAGTGACCCCAGGACAGGGGGAAGGACAGATACGCAGTATTTT,CAISDPRTGGRTDTQYF
TRBV11-3,NA,NA,TRBJ2-4,TGTGCCAGCGGAGACGGGATAGCCAAAAACATTCAGTACTTC,CASGDGIAKNIQYF
TRBV7-9,TRBD1,NA,TRBJ2-2,TGTGCCAGCAGCAGAGGGACAGCCTCCACCGGGGAGCTGTTTTTT,CASSRGTASTGELFF
TRBV9,TRBD1,NA,TRBJ1-1,TGTGCCAGCAGCGCTCATTCCGGGACAGCAGACACTGAAGCTTTCTTT,CASSAHSGTADTEAFF
TRBV9,TRBD1,once,TRBJ1-4,TGTGCCAGCAGCGTAGAAGGGGGCAGGTATGAAAAACTGTTTTTT,CASSVEGGRYEKLFF
TRBV7-2,NA,NA,TRBJ1-2,TGTGCCAGCAGCCCGACAGTCGGGTCTAACTATGGCTACACCTTC,CASSPTVGSNYGYTF
TRBV3-1/TRBV3-2,TRBD2,NA,TRBJ2-3,TGTGCCAGCAGCCAGAGGACTAGGAGCACAGATACGCAGTATTTT,CASSQRTRSTDTQYF